The subject of this entry is one TCR beta chain. The antigen it binds to is not known. Per-base quality was not reported, and no clone a single base away is much larger than it. The entry originates in a study of CD8 T cells in ankylosing spondylitis (dated by TCRdb to the late 2010s). Context from the whole study: T cell receptor beta repertoires were profiled in healthy donors and ankylosing spondylitis patients so that disease-linked TCR variants could be found. The full study cohort was made up of 20 to 25 ankylosing spondylitis patients and around 100 healthy donors. Samples of peripheral blood were taken, and for ankylosing spondylitis patients, synovial fluid was collected as well.

General findings and caveats noted by the study authors: Some of the motif variants had been reported before in the synovial fluid and blood of reactive arthritis patients, a finding that suggests common disease-initiation mechanisms. A TCR beta motif made up of several highly homologous amino acid variants appeared to be characteristic of blood from ankylosing spondylitis patients. Significant enrichment of the disease-linked clones was reported in matched synovial fluid samples from ankylosing spondylitis patients. The disease-linked clones showed a CD8+ phenotype and occurred at relatively low frequencies in peripheral blood.

These reads were obtained on an Illumina HiSeq 2500. Quantitative 5'-RACE with molecular barcodes was the method used to prepare the TCR beta libraries. The paper's data handling went like this. A new computational method based on a probabilistic model of VDJ rearrangement was used to identify disease-linked TCR variants. TCRdb's own reprocessing of the public reads used fastp at Q25 and MiXCR and kept productive beta chains. Merged by CDR3 protein, the rows form single entries marked with the most common genes and DNA. These V and J calls are TCRdb output, not the study's own analysis. The sample profile shows under 450,000 distinct CDR3 sequences; roughly 18% of them were found once. The ten largest clones capture 0.95% to 1.1% of the sample. The CDR3 covers 15 residues, taking in both the cysteine and the phenylalanine. Here the CDR3 DNA is all that survives: 45 bases in frame from base 1. Here V drops 6 bases and J drops 4 bases, and the junction holds 8 bases not matched to any gene. CDR1 LGHNT and CDR2 FRNRAP are derived from the germline V gene.

The V gene is TRBV12-5 and the J gene is TRBJ2-1, with 8 bases aligning to TRBD1. The source is a male donor with ankylosing spondylitis. The source material was blood, either unsorted or a sorted T cell fraction (not recorded which). Here is the DNA: TGTGCTAGTGGAACCGACAGGGGCCCGTACAATGAGCAGTTCTTC. It encodes CASGTDRGPYNEQFF.